The 7 T cell receptor beta chains below were found in one sample sequenced in a study of type 1 regulatory T cells. These receptors' antigens are unknown. Each CDR3 protein gets one entry after TCRdb re-called the reads with MiXCR. The sample includes around 65,000 distinct CDR3 sequences, about 50% of them seen just once. The specimen was cultured non-Tr1 T cells, either the whole culture or a sorted T cell fraction (not recorded which). These receptors all stem from a human donor in good health.

The chain couples TRBV7-9 to TRBJ1-1; the D is unclear. Germline-derived CDR1 and CDR2 are SEHNR and FQNEAQ (reference sequence). Between the trimmed V and J ends, which lost 5 bases and 1 base, there was a span of 14 bases. This CDR3 has 15 amino acids. This chain's CDR3 is CASSPRQVGNTEAFF. CDR3 DNA: TGTGCCAGCAGCCCCCGGCAGGTCGGGAACACTGAAGCTTTCTTT.

The J gene is TRBJ2-7, the V gene TRBV3-1, with TRBD1 identical over 10 bases. The V segment lost 2 bases and the J segment 2 bases; nucleotides outside the gene matches: 3. This CDR3 comprises 15 residues. Germline values: CDR1 LGHDT, CDR2 YNNKEL (reference sequence). CDR3: CASSQKGTGAYEQYF. The DNA for the CDR3 is TGTGCCAGCAGCCAAAAGGGGACAGGGGCCTACGAGCAGTACTTC.

The chain employs TRBV18 and TRBJ1-1; D not resolved. The ends were cut back, 6 bases at V and 1 base at J, with 9 bases in the middle. The V gene's germline CDR1 is KGHSH and CDR2 LQKENI. There are 13 residues in the CDR3. CDR3 nucleotide sequence: TGTGCCAGCTCGGCGACGACGAACACTGAAGCTTTCTTT. Its protein product is CASSATTNTEAFF.

The CDR3 DNA reads TGTGCCTGGACAGGGGGCCAGACAGATACGCAGTATTTT. Amino acid sequence: CAWTGGQTDTQYF. The gene calls are TRBV30 and TRBJ2-3, with TRBD1 identical over 8 bases. With 4 bases clipped from V and 3 bases from J, the junction kept 3 bases outside the gene matches. This CDR3 contains 13 residues. Germline V gene lookup returns CDR1 GTSNPN and CDR2 SVGIG (reference sequence).

A word on this clonotype: One junction end does not reproduce the germline sequence, and a read error may be involved. The rearrangement links TRBV5-6 to TRBJ2-3; 11 bases agree with TRBD2. Germline V gives CDR1 SGHDT, CDR2 YYEEEE. This CDR3 is built from 15 residues. CDR3: CAGSLVAGGSDTQYF. The CDR3, as DNA: TGTGCCGGCAGCCTAGTAGCGGGGGGGTCAGATACGCAGTATTTT.

The chain is built from TRBV9 and TRBJ1-2, with 7 bases lining up with TRBD1. This CDR3 has 15 residues. Losses at the gene ends were 3 bases for V and 2 bases for J; bases not matched to a gene: 7. CDR1 and CDR2 (germline): SGDLS, YYNGEE. This CDR3 is CASSAGQVKNYGYTF. The CDR3 DNA reads TGTGCCAGCAGCGCCGGACAGGTCAAAAACTATGGCTACACCTTC.

This clonotype turned up a few times. V is TRBV20-1 and J is TRBJ1-4; possibly TRBD1 for D (5 bases). This CDR3 has 13 residues. The germline V gene encodes CDR1 DFQATT and CDR2 SNEGSKA (reference sequence). V was trimmed by 6 bases and J by 5 bases, leaving 13 bases between them. The chain's CDR3 is CSAVGRMNEKLFF. The CDR3 nucleotides read TGCAGTGCGGTGGGGCGTATGAATGAAAAACTGTTTTTT.